The 2 T cell receptor beta chains given below trace back to one sample, sequenced in a study of response to subunit inactivated influenza vaccine. TCRdb itself ran the RT-PCR reads through MiXCR, one entry per CDR3 protein. The sample includes more than 400,000 distinct CDR3 sequences, approximately 7.2% seen only once; the top ten take around 13%. The specimen comprised PBMCs from blood, sampled approximately 25 months after vaccination. The receptors derive from a man between 50 and 75 years old who received an inactivated influenza vaccine.

This clonotype was seen many times. This rearrangement joins TRBV6-1 to TRBJ2-7; 8 bases align to TRBD2. Germline CDR1 and CDR2: MNHNS and SASEGT. The CDR3 has 14 residues. The trim removed 6 bases at V and 0 bases at J, leaving 4 bases unmatched. The CDR3 DNA sequence: TGTGCCAGCAGGGGTAGCGGGATCTCCTACGAGCAGTACTTC. Its translation is CASRGSGISYEQYF.

At least ten counts were recorded for this clonotype. This chain connects TRBV5-1 to TRBJ2-1; D uncertain. With 0 bases removed from V and 8 bases from J, the gap between germline ends came to 9 bases. The CDR3 loop spans 13 amino acids. Germline lookup yields CDR1 SGHRS and CDR2 YFSETQ. CDR3 loop: CASSLAVFDEQFF. The CDR3 bases are TGCGCCAGCAGCTTGGCGGTGTTCGATGAGCAGTTCTTC.